Included here is one TCR beta chain sequence, with context. Its antigen is undetermined. This entry is derived from a study of identical twins. Study-wide points: The models gave estimates that fell short of the out-of-frame TCR alpha sharing seen in monozygotic twins. Cord blood beta clonotypes present at high abundance carried fewer insertions; no such pattern appeared in memory repertoires. Partly confounded zero-insertion analyses could result from invariant MAIT and iNKT cells.

Germline V gives CDR1 MNHEY, CDR2 SVGEGT. The ends lost 8 bases at V and 7 bases at J; junction bases unmatched: 3. The CDR3 runs 13 residues. TCRdb passed the 5' RACE reads through MiXCR, listing each CDR3 protein once. The sample records about 220,000 distinct CDR3 sequences, roughly a tenth being singletons. The chain uses TRBV6-2 or TRBV6-3 and TRBJ2-1; 12 positions match TRBD1. Sample: memory (CD45RO+) T cells sorted from blood. The sequence came from a young woman in good health. The CDR3 region has the DNA TGTGCCAGCCGGGACAGGGGGCAAAATGAGCAGTTCTTC. This translates into CASRDRGQNEQFF.